This paragraph covers one T cell receptor (beta chain) sequence. Its antigen is currently not known. No much larger clonotype is one base removed from it; base qualities were not supplied. CDR1 SNHLY and CDR2 FYNNEI were looked up in the germline V gene. V is clipped by 8 bases and J by 4 bases, and the sequence between their germline boundaries is 17 bases long. Taken from cysteine to phenylalanine, the CDR3 has 14 residues. The kept DNA is CDR3 alone, 42 bases in frame from the first base. Per the publication, the time point label means: baseline before first vaccination. Vaccinee samples came from UK trials COV001 and COV002, including a single-blind randomized controlled phase 2/3 trial of AZD1222 (ChAdOx1 nCoV-19) in healthy adults. Trial participant PBMC samples were collected at day 0 and day 28 after the second dose for TCRbeta chain sequencing. This specimen comes from a study of T cell responses to AZD1222 COVID-19 vaccine (dated by TCRdb to 2020 to 2022). Concerning the study at large: AZD1222 recipients with second doses at about 4 weeks or about 12 weeks were pooled, because spike-specific TCR depth and breadth did not differ between schedules. TCR sequencing was performed for 233 trial participants, of whom 200 to 210 were given two doses of AZD1222 and roughly 25 were given two doses of MenACWY control vaccine. Enrollment into the trials was organized by age into subgroups of 18-55, 56-69 and 70-plus years, and those subgroups contained about 160, 30 and 59 TCR-sequenced participants, respectively.

The CDR3 regions of human TCRbeta chains were subjected to immunosequencing. The original methods were these. TCRs in the repertoires were compared against a reference library of SARS-CoV-2-specific TCRs that had been generated with the MIRA antigen-specificity platform. Breadth was defined as the fraction of unique TCRs that were SARS-CoV-2-associated, and depth was defined as the fraction of total T cells that were SARS-CoV-2-associated. Using the MIRA data, every spike-specific TCR was mapped to the spike region that the TCR reacted to and assigned to either a CD4 or a CD8 class. Log10-transformed breadth and depth values were compared by one-way ANOVA with Sidak's multiple comparisons tests. Not all clones reach the TCRdb copy of this immuneACCESS table, which keeps in-frame sequences only. Checked studies attribute under half of the gap to unresolved V genes and leave the rest unexplained. V, J and clone size reflect that table, while D and trimming were determined from the DNA. The sample yields approximately 100,000 clones; approximately 88% were counted once. The top ten hold more than 6.5% of the sample.

Study-wide conclusions, independent of this receptor: Only five to seven AZD1222 recipients were SARS-CoV-2 seropositive at baseline, limiting conclusions about previously exposed vaccinees. The vaccine-associated CD4 TCRs covered the entire spike protein, and the dominant responses fell in regions 160-218 and 743-854. After two AZD1222 doses, both the breadth and the depth of spike-specific TCRs were significantly higher than at day 0 and than in MenACWY recipients. The 56-69-year group was small, and its depth increase did not reach significance, likely because of low power. Participants were mostly white British and included more females than males, and it was suggested by the authors that clonal diversity may have been underestimated. Because no day 14 peak-response samples were available, repertoires were characterized only after the peak T cell response. Epitopes outside the regions mutated in the B.1.351 and B.1.1.7 variants were reportedly recognized by nearly half of the unique spike-specific TCRs.

This receptor was obtained from an adult in good health. This chain joins TRBV2 to TRBJ1-1; tentative D gene TRBD1, with 5 bases matching. The sequencing used peripheral blood, collected on day 0 of AZD1222 vaccination. The DNA is as follows: TGTGCCAGCCACCCCGGGCCGGGACCCACTGAAGCTTTCTTT. The resulting protein is CASHPGPGPTEAFF.